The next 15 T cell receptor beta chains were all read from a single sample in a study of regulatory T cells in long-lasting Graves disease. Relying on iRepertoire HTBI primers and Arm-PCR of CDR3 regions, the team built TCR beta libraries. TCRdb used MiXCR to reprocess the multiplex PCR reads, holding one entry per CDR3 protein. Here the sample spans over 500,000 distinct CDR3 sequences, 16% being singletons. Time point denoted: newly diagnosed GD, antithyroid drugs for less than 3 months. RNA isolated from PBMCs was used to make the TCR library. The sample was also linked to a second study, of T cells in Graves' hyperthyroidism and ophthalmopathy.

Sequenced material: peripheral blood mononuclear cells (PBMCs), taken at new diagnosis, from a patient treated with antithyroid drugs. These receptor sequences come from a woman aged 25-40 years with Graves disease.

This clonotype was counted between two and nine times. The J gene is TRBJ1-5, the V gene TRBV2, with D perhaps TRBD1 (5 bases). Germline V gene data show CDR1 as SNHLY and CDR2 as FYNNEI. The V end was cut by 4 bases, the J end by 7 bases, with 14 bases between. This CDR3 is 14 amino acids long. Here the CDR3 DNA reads TGTGCCAGCAGTGTTTTACAGGTAGGGCAGCCCCAGCATTTT. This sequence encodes CASSVLQVGQPQHF.

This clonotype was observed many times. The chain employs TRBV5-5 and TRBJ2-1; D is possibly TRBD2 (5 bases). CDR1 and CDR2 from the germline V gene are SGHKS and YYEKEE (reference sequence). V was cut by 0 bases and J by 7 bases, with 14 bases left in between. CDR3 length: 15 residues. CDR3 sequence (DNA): TGTGCCAGCAGCTTGGGAGTTCGCGGGCGAAATGAGCAGTTCTTC. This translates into CASSLGVRGRNEQFF.

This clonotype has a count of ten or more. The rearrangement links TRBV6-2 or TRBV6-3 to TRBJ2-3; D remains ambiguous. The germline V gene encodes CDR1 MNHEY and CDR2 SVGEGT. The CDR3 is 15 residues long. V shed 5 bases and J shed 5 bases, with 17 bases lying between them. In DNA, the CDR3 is TGTGCCAGCAGTGATCGGCCCAACGTGGGAGATACGCAGTATTTT. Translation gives CASSDRPNVGDTQYF.

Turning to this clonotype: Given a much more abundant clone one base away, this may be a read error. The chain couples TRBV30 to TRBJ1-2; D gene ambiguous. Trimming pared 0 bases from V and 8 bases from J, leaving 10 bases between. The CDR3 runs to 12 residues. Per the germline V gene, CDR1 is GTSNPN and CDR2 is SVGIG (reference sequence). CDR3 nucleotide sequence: TGTGCCTGGAGTGTCCTCCACAGAGGCTACACCTTC. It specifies CAWSVLHRGYTF.

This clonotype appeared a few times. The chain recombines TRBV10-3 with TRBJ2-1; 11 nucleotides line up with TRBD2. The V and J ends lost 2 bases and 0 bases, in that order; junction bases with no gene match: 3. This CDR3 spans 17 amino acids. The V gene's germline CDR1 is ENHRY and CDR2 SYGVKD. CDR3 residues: CAISEGTSGYSYNEQFF. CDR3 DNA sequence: TGTGCCATCAGTGAGGGGACTAGCGGATACTCCTACAATGAGCAGTTCTTC.

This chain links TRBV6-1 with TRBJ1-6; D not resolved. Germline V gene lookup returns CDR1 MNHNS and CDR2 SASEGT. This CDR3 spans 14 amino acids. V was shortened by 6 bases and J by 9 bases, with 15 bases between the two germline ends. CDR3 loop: CASSPPRSASPLHF. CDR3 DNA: TGTGCCAGCAGCCCACCCCGGAGTGCTTCACCCCTCCACTTT.

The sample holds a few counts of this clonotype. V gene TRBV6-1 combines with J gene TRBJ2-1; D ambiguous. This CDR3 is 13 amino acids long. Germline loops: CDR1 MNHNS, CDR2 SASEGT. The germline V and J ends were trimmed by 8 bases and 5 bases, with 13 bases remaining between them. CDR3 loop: CASQQITHNEQFF. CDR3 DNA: TGTGCCAGCCAACAGATAACCCACAATGAGCAGTTCTTC.

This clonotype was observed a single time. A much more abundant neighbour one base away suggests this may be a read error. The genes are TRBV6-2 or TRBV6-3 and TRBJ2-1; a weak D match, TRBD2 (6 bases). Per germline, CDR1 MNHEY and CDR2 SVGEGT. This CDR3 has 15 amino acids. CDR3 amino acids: CASSHSRASANEQFF. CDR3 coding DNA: TGTGCCAGCAGTCACTCGAGGGCTAGCGCCAATGAGCAGTTCTTC.

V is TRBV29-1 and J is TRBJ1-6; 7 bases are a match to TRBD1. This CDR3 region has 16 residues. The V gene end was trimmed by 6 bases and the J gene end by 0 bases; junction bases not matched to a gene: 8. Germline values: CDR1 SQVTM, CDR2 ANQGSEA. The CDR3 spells CSVETGLGSYNSPLHF. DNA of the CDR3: TGCAGCGTCGAGACAGGGCTGGGCTCCTATAATTCACCCCTCCACTTT. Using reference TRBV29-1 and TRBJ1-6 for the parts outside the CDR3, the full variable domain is SAVISQKPSRDICQRGTSLTIQCQVDSQVTMMFWYRQQPGQSLTLIATANQGSEATYESGFVIDKFPISRPNLTFSTLTVSNMSPEDSSIYLCSVETGLGSYNSPLHFGNGTRLTVT.

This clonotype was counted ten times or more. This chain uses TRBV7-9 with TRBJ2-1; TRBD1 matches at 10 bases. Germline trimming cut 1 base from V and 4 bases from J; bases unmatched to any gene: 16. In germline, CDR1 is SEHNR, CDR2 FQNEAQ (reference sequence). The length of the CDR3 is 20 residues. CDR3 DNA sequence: TGTGCCAGCAGCTTAGGATTGGCTTGGGACGGGACAGGGGCTTACAATGAGCAGTTCTTC. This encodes CASSLGLAWDGTGAYNEQFF.

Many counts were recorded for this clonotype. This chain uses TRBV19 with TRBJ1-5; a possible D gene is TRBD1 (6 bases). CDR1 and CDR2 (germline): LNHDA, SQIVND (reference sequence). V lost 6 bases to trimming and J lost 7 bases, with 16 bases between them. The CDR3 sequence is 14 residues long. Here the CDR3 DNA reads TGTGCCAGTAGCCCCGGGGGGCCGGGACAGCCCCAGCATTTT. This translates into CASSPGGPGQPQHF. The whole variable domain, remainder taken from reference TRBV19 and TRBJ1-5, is DGGITQSPKYLFRKEGQNVTLSCEQNLNHDAMYWYRQDPGQGLRLIYYSQIVNDFQKGDIAEGYSVSREKKESFPLTVTSAQKNPTAFYLCASSPGGPGQPQHFGDGTRLSIL.

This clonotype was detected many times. CDR3 sequence: CASLGEGTSKNIQYF. Here the CDR3 DNA reads TGTGCCAGCCTTGGGGAGGGAACCTCCAAAAACATTCAGTACTTC. The gene calls are TRBV2 and TRBJ2-4; 7 bases are shared with TRBD2. Germline V gene data show CDR1 as SNHLY and CDR2 as FYNNEI. V was pared by 8 bases and J by 2 bases, with 9 bases of the junction left unmatched. The CDR3 has 15 amino acids.

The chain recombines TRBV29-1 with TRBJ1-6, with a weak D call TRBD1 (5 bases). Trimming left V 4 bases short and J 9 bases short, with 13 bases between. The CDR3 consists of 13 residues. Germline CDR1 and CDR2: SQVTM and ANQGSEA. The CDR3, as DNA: TGCAGCGTTGGCGCAGGGATGGGTTCACCCCTCCACTTT. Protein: CSVGAGMGSPLHF.

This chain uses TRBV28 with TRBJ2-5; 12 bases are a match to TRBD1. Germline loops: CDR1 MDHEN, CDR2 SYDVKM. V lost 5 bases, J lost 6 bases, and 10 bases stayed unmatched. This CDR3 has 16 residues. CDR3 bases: TGTGCCAGCAGTCACGCCGGGACAGGGGGCGCGAAGACCCAGTACTTC. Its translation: CASSHAGTGGAKTQYF.

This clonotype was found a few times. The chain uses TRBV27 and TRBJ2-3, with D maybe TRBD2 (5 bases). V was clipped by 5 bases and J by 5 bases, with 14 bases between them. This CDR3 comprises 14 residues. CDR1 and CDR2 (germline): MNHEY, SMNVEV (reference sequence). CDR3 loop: CASSPRLEGDTQYF. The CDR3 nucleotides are TGTGCCAGCAGTCCCCGTCTCGAGGGAGATACGCAGTATTTT.